A single sample gave rise to the 21 T cell receptor beta chains below, sequenced in a study of shared clonotypes between healthy human individuals. TCRdb's copy holds only in-frame clones and misses some; the assay was immunoSEQ multiplex PCR. The sample shows 780,000 or so clones, approximately 77% of them seen only once. The sample comprised memory CD4+ T cells sorted from blood. Specified subset: CD45RA-negative fraction. Every receptor here comes from a woman aged 25 to 39 in good health.

The chain couples TRBV19 to TRBJ2-1; the D is unclear. V was trimmed by 7 bases and J by 0 bases, leaving 16 bases between them. The CDR3 totals 16 residues. Germline V gives CDR1 LNHDA, CDR2 SQIVND (reference sequence). The CDR3 coding sequence is TGTGCCAGTATCGATTCCAGCACCAGCTCCTACAATGAGCAGTTCTTC. It translates to CASIDSSTSSYNEQFF.

This chain uses TRBV2 with TRBJ2-3, with 7 bases matching TRBD2. The germline CDR1 and CDR2 sequences are SNHLY and FYNNEI. This CDR3 comprises 15 residues. The V and J ends lost 2 bases and 1 base, in that order; junction bases with no gene match: 3. The CDR3 DNA reads as TGTGCCAGCAGTGAAAGGAGCGGGGGCACAGATACGCAGTATTTT. Translating gives CASSERSGGTDTQYF.

The V call is TRBV6-1, the J call TRBJ1-2; no reliable D call. This CDR3 spans 15 amino acids. V shed 1 base and J shed 2 bases, with 11 bases lying between them. Germline V gene lookup returns CDR1 MNHNS and CDR2 SASEGT. The CDR3 is CASSEVGGNNYGYTF. The CDR3, as DNA: TGTGCCAGCAGTGAAGTTGGAGGGAACAACTATGGCTACACCTTC.

This chain uses TRBV7-7 with TRBJ2-2; D is unresolved. Germline V CDR1 and CDR2: SSHAT, FNYEAQ (reference sequence). This CDR3 comprises 12 residues. The V gene lost 8 bases and the J gene lost 4 bases, with 8 bases spanning the gap. CDR3 nucleotide sequence: TGTGCCAGCGGTAGTTTCACCGGGGAGCTGTTTTTT. Translating it yields CASGSFTGELFF.

The CDR3 loop reads CASSLSGVTQETQYF. The CDR3 DNA reads TGTGCCAGCAGCTTGAGTGGGGTTACCCAAGAGACCCAGTACTTC. This chain links TRBV5-4 with TRBJ2-5, with D unresolved. The germline V gene has CDR1 SGHNT and CDR2 YYREEE (reference sequence). Trimming left V 1 base short and J 1 base short, with 11 bases between. The CDR3 is 15 amino acids. The whole variable domain, filled in from reference TRBV5-4 and TRBJ2-5, reads ETGVTQSPTHLIKTRGQQVTLRCSSQSGHNTVSWYQQALGQGPQFIFQYYREEENGRGNFPPRFSGLQFPNYSSELNVNALELDDSALYLCASSLSGVTQETQYFGPGTRLLVL.

A note on this clone: In the same sample, other DNA sequences code for this CDR3. The rearrangement links TRBV19 to TRBJ2-1; 7 bases are shared with TRBD2. CDR3 length equals 14 residues. CDR1 LNHDA and CDR2 SQIVND come from the germline V gene (reference sequence). Trimming removed 1 base from V and 4 bases from J; junction bases left unmatched: 1. CDR3 protein: CASSIGGSYNEQFF. CDR3 nucleotides: TGTGCCAGTAGTATAGGCGGGAGTTACAATGAGCAGTTCTTC.

This clone was counted once. The V call is TRBV25-1, the J call TRBJ2-5; D is unclear. Germline CDR1 and CDR2: MGHDK and SYGVNS. The V and J ends lost 6 bases and 5 bases respectively, with 16 bases between them. The CDR3 totals 14 residues. CDR3 region: CASRPPGPWETQYF. In nucleotides, the CDR3 is TGTGCCAGCAGACCTCCCGGACCGTGGGAGACCCAGTACTTC.

The chain links TRBV27 to TRBJ2-7, with D maybe TRBD2 (5 bases). The germline CDR1 and CDR2 sequences are MNHEY and SMNVEV (reference sequence). The CDR3 is 15 residues long. The ends were cut back, 4 bases at V and 2 bases at J, with 15 bases in the middle. This CDR3 is CASSSPLRGTYEQYF. The CDR3 DNA sequence: TGTGCCAGCAGTTCCCCTCTGCGAGGGACCTACGAGCAGTACTTC.

This clone was counted between two and nine times. Other nucleotide sequences in the sample specify the same CDR3. V is TRBV29-1 and J is TRBJ1-5, with a weak D call TRBD1 (6 bases). Germline CDR1 is SQVTM and CDR2 is ANQGSEA. This CDR3 spans 12 amino acids. The V end lost 6 bases, the J end lost 5 bases, and 11 bases lay between the germline ends. As DNA, the CDR3 is TGCAGCGTCCGGGACACGGATCAGCCCCAGCATTTT. It yields the protein CSVRDTDQPQHF.

The V gene is TRBV19, the J gene TRBJ1-5, with D maybe TRBD1 (5 bases). Trimming removed 5 bases at V and 2 bases at J, with 25 bases between. CDR1 LNHDA and CDR2 SQIVND come from the germline V gene (reference sequence). The CDR3 runs 19 residues. The CDR3 region is CASSQAYVVQGIGNQPQHF. As DNA, the CDR3 is TGTGCCAGTAGTCAAGCATACGTGGTTCAGGGCATCGGCAATCAGCCCCAGCATTTT.

The chain links TRBV5-1 to TRBJ2-5, with D perhaps given as TRBD1 or TRBD2 (5 bases each). The CDR3 is 14 amino acids. Trimming stripped 1 base from V and 4 bases from J, with 11 bases between. Per germline, CDR1 SGHRS and CDR2 YFSETQ. CDR3 sequence (DNA): TGCGCCAGCAGCTTGTCCAGTGGGGGAGAGACCCAGTACTTC. This gives the protein CASSLSSGGETQYF. Looking up the rest from reference TRBV5-1 and TRBJ2-5 gives the full variable domain: KAGVTQTPRYLIKTRGQQVTLSCSPISGHRSVSWYQQTPGQGLQFLFEYFSETQRNKGNFPGRFSGRQFSNSRSEMNVSTLELGDSALYLCASSLSSGGETQYFGPGTRLLVL.

This chain connects TRBV5-1 to TRBJ1-1, with 11 bases that match TRBD1. From germline, CDR1 is SGHRS and CDR2 YFSETQ. The length of the CDR3 is 14 residues. Trimming removed 5 bases from V and 5 bases from J; junction bases left unmatched: 5. The CDR3 reads CASRSGQGGTEAFF. CDR3 nucleotides: TGCGCCAGCAGGTCGGGACAGGGGGGAACTGAAGCTTTCTTT.

V gene TRBV30 combines with J gene TRBJ2-5, with 8 bases matching TRBD2. The CDR3 sequence is 15 residues long. CDR1 is GTSNPN and CDR2 is SVGIG in the germline V gene (reference sequence). Losses at the gene ends were 2 bases for V and 5 bases for J; bases not matched to a gene: 10. The CDR3 loop is CAWSPPSGGYETQYF. DNA of the CDR3: TGTGCCTGGAGTCCTCCCTCGGGAGGGTACGAGACCCAGTACTTC.

The chain combines TRBV28 with TRBJ1-2; D is unclear. Looked up from germline, CDR1 is MDHEN and CDR2 is SYDVKM. V was shortened by 6 bases and J by 8 bases, with 16 bases between the two germline ends. The CDR3 consists of 13 residues. In DNA form, the CDR3 reads TGTGCCAGCAGCGAAAAATCCCGGAGGGGCTACACCTTC. Its translation is CASSEKSRRGYTF.

The chain recombines TRBV7-2 with TRBJ1-2; 7 nucleotides agree with TRBD1. V gave up 4 bases and J gave up 4 bases; unmatched junction bases: 3. The CDR3 loop spans 13 amino acids. Germline values: CDR1 SGHTA, CDR2 FQGNSA. In DNA form, the CDR3 reads TGTGCCAGCAGCTCAGGGGGTAGCTATGGCTACACCTTC. As protein: CASSSGGSYGYTF.

With respect to this clone: Other DNA sequences from this sample encode an identical CDR3 as well. This rearrangement joins TRBV6-6 to TRBJ1-5; 7 bases match TRBD1. V gave up 6 bases and J gave up 4 bases; unmatched junction bases: 0. The CDR3 totals 12 residues. Germline CDR1 is MNHNY and CDR2 is SVGAGI (reference sequence). The CDR3 nucleotides read TGTGCCAGCAGGGACAGGAATCAGCCCCAGCATTTT. Encoded protein: CASRDRNQPQHF.

This clone was seen a handful of times. The V gene is TRBV2, the J gene TRBJ2-3, with TRBD2 matching 7 bases. Germline-derived CDR1 and CDR2 are SNHLY and FYNNEI. The junction had 10 bases not matched to a gene; V was cut back by 9 bases and J by 4 bases. This CDR3 has 14 residues. CDR3 in amino acids: CARAQAGRPDTQYF. The CDR3, as DNA: TGTGCCAGGGCCCAAGCGGGACGCCCAGATACGCAGTATTTT.

The chain carries TRBV4-2 and TRBJ2-1, with 11 nucleotides matching TRBD2. The trim removed 5 bases at V and 3 bases at J, leaving 6 bases unmatched. The CDR3 runs to 16 residues. The germline V gene encodes CDR1 LGHNA and CDR2 YNFKEQ. The DNA of the CDR3 is TGTGCCAGCAGCGGCCGACTAGCGGGACACTACAATGAGCAGTTCTTC. Its translation is CASSGRLAGHYNEQFF.

The V call is TRBV7-2, the J call TRBJ2-3; 10 positions agree with TRBD1. Looked up from germline, CDR1 is SGHTA and CDR2 is FQGNSA. This CDR3 is 18 amino acids long. J was trimmed by 1 base and V by 1 base; bases with no gene match: 8. The CDR3 DNA follows: TGTGCCAGCAGCTTAGTGGTCTACGGGACAGGGGGCACAGATACGCAGTATTTT. This gives the protein CASSLVVYGTGGTDTQYF.

The V gene is TRBV19, the J gene TRBJ1-4, with D possibly matching TRBD1 (5 bases). The CDR3 length is 15 residues. Per germline, CDR1 LNHDA and CDR2 SQIVND (reference sequence). V was cut by 6 bases and J by 7 bases, with 18 bases left in between. The DNA of the CDR3 is TGTGCCAGTAGCATTAGACGGGGCTCGTCTGAAAAACTGTTTTTT. It is translated as CASSIRRGSSEKLFF.

The chain has TRBV5-6 and TRBJ2-1; D is ambiguous. CDR1 is SGHDT, CDR2 YYEEEE, per germline. The CDR3 covers 11 residues. V was cut by 4 bases and J by 10 bases, with 9 bases left in between. In DNA, the CDR3 is TGTGCCAGCAGCCTGCGGCGGGAGCAGTTCTTC. Translation: CASSLRREQFF.